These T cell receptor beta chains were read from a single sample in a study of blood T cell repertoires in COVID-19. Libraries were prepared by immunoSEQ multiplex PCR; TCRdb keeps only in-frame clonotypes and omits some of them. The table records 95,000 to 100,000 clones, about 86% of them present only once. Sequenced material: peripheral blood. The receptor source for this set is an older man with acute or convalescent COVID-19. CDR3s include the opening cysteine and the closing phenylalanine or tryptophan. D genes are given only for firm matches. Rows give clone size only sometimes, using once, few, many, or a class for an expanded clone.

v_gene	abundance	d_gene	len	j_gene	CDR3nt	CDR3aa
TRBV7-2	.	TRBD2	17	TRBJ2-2	TGTGCCAGCAGCCCGACTAGCGGGAGGGCGAACACCGGGGAGCTGTTTTTT	CASSPTSGRANTGELFF
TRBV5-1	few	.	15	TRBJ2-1	TGCGCCAGCAGCTTCGGGAATCGTCCGGGCAATGAGCAGTTCTTC	CASSFGNRPGNEQFF
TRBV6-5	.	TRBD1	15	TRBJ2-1	TGTGCCAGCAGTTACGATAGACAGGGTTGGAATGAGCAGTTCTTC	CASSYDRQGWNEQFF
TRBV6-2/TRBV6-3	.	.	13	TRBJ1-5	TGTGCCAGCAGCAGGACAGAGAATCAGCCCCAGCATTTT	CASSRTENQPQHF
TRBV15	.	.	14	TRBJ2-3	TGTGCCACCAGCAGTAGGGAGAGCACAGATACGCAGTATTTT	CATSSRESTDTQYF
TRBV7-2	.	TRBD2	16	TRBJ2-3	TGTGCCAGCAGCTTATCCCGTACTAGCGGGCGCGATACGCAGTATTTT	CASSLSRTSGRDTQYF
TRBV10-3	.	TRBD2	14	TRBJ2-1	TGTGCCATCAGTCCCGGGACTAGCTACAATGAGCAGTTCTTC	CAISPGTSYNEQFF
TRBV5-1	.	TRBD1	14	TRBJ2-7	TGCGCCAGCAGCTTTCAAAGACAGGGGGACGAGCAGTACTTC	CASSFQRQGDEQYF
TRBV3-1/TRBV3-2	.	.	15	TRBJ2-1	TGTGCCAGCAGCCAAGGTTCGGGGGACTACAATGAGCAGTTCTTC	CASSQGSGDYNEQFF
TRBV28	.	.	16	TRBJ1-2	TGTGCCAGCACCCCTCAGGGGTTCCAGGGTAACTATGGCTACACCTTC	CASTPQGFQGNYGYTF
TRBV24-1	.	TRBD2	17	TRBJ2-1	TGTGCCACCAGTGACATGAGCGGGAGACCAGGGTTCAATGAGCAGTTCTTC	CATSDMSGRPGFNEQFF
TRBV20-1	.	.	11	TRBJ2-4	TGCAGTGCTAAATGGGGCAACATTCAGTACTTC	CSAKWGNIQYF
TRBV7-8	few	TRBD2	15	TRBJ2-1	TGTGCCAGCAGCCCTGTGGGGAGGGCTGACAATGAGCAGTTCTTC	CASSPVGRADNEQFF
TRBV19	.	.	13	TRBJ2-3	TGTGCCAGTAGTATGGCCAGGGGCGATACGCAGTATTTT	CASSMARGDTQYF
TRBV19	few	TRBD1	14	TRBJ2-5	TGTGCCAGTGCCCGGACAGGTTTACAAGAGACCCAGTACTTC	CASARTGLQETQYF
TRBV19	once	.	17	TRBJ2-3	TGTGCCAGTAGTATCGGAGGGGCATCGAGATCGGGAGATACGCAGTATTTT	CASSIGGASRSGDTQYF
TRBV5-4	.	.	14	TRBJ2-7	TGTGCCAGCAGCCGGACAGGGAGCGGGGACGAGCAGTACTTC	CASSRTGSGDEQYF
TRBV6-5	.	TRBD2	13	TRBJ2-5	TGTGCCATTAGACTAGCGGCGCAAGAGACCCAGTACTTC	CAIRLAAQETQYF
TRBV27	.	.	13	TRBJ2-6	TGTGCCAGCCGACTCTCTGGGGCCAACGTCCTGACTTTC	CASRLSGANVLTF
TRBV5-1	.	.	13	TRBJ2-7	TGCGCCAGCAGCTCGGGGGTACCCTACGAGCAGTACTTC	CASSSGVPYEQYF
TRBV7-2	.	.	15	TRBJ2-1	TGTGCCAGCAGCTCCGGGTCGCGGTCATACAATGAGCAGTTCTTC	CASSSGSRSYNEQFF
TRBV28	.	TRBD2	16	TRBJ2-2	TGTGCCAGCAGTTTAATAGCGGGAGCGAACACCGGGGAGCTGTTTTTT	CASSLIAGANTGELFF
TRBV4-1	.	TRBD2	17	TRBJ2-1	TGCGCCAGCAGCCTCAGCTTAGTAGCGGGAGTAGGAAATGAGCAGTTCTTC	CASSLSLVAGVGNEQFF
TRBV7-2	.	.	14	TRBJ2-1	TGTGCCAGCACCTCAGGGGAGTCCTACAATGAGCAGTTCTTC	CASTSGESYNEQFF
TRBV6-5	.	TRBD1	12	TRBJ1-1	TGTGCCAGCAGAGACAGGGATACTGAAGCTTTCTTT	CASRDRDTEAFF